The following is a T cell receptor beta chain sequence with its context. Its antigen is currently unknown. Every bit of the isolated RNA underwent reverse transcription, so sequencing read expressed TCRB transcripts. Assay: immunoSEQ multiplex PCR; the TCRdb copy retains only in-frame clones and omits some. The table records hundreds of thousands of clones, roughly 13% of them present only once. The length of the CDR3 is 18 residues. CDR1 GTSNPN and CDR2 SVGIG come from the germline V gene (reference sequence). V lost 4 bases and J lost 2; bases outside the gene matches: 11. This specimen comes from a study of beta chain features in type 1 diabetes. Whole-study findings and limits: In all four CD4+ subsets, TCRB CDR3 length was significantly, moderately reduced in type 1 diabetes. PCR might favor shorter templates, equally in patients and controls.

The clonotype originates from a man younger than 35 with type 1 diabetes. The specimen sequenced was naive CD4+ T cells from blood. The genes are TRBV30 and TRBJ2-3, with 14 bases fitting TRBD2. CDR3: CAWKGLAGAPTYTDTQYF. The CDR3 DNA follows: TGTGCCTGGAAGGGACTAGCGGGGGCCCCCACCTACACAGATACGCAGTATTTT.